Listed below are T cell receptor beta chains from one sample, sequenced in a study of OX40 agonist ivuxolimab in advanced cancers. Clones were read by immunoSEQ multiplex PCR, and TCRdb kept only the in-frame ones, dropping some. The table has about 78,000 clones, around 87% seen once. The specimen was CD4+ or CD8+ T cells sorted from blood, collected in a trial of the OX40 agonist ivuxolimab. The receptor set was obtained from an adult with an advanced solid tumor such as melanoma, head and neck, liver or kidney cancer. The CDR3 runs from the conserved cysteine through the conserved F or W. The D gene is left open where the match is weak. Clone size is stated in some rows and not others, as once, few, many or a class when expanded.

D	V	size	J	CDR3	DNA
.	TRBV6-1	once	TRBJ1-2	CASSEGAAVYGYTF	TGTGCCAGCAGTGAAGGGGCGGCTGTCTATGGCTACACCTTC
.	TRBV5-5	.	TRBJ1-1	CASSLGGVMNTEAFF	TGTGCCAGCAGCTTGGGAGGGGTCATGAACACTGAAGCTTTCTTT
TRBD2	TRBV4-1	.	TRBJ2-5	CASSQARSSGQETQYF	TGCGCCAGCAGCCAAGCTAGGTCTAGCGGACAAGAGACCCAGTACTTC
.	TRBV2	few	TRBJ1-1	CASLLRGGDTEAFF	TGTGCCAGCCTCCTTCGGGGGGGGGACACTGAAGCTTTCTTT
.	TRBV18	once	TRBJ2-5	CASSPPGAGQETQYF	TGTGCCAGCTCACCACCGGGGGCCGGCCAAGAGACCCAGTACTTC
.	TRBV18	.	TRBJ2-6	CASSSSRDIQSRANVLTF	TGTGCCAGCTCAAGTAGCAGGGACATACAAAGTCGGGCCAACGTCCTGACTTTC
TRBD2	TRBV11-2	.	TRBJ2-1	CASSPSGRYNEQFF	TGTGCCAGCAGTCCTAGCGGGAGGTACAATGAGCAGTTCTTC
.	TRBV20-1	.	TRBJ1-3	CSAREQDTIYF	TGCAGTGCTAGAGAACAGGACACCATATATTTT
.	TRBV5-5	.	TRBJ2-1	CASLPTLLFGEQFF	TGTGCCAGCCTCCCTACCCTTCTTTTTGGTGAGCAGTTCTTC
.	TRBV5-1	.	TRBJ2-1	CASSLENRFFEQFF	TGCGCCAGCAGCTTGGAAAACAGGTTTTTTGAGCAGTTCTTC
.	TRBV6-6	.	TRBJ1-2	CASSYHLGGDYGYTF	TGTGCCAGCAGTTACCACCTGGGAGGGGATTATGGCTACACCTTC
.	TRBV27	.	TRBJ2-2	CASSLSGRNTGELFF	TGTGCCAGCAGTCTCTCAGGGAGGAACACCGGGGAGCTGTTTTTT
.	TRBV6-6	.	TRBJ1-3	CASSYTDVSGNTIYF	TGTGCCAGCAGTTACACCGATGTCTCTGGAAACACCATATATTTT
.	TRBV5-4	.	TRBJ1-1	CASSLVAGARNTEAFF	TGTGCCAGCAGCTTGGTGGCAGGGGCCCGAAACACTGAAGCTTTCTTT
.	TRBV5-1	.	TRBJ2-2	CASTVQGYNTGELFF	TGCGCCAGCACGGTACAGGGATACAACACCGGGGAGCTGTTTTTT
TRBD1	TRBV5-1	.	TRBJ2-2	CASRSPGTGGTGELFF	TGCGCCAGCAGATCCCCCGGGACAGGGGGAACCGGGGAGCTGTTTTTT
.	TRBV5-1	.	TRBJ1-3	CASSPGEATGNTIYF	TGCGCCAGCTCTCCGGGGGAGGCAACTGGAAACACCATATATTTT
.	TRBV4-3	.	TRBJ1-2	CASSQDLGRANYGYTF	TGCGCCAGCAGCCAAGATTTGGGCAGGGCTAACTATGGCTACACCTTC
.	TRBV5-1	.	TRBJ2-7	CASSLGAGRYEQYF	TGCGCCAGCAGCTTGGGGGCAGGGCGCTACGAGCAGTACTTC
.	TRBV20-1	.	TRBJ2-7	CSACVYEQYF	TGCAGTGCTTGCGTTTACGAGCAGTACTTC
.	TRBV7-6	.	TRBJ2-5	CASSPQLPGQETQYF	TGTGCCAGCAGCCCTCAGCTCCCAGGGCAAGAGACCCAGTACTTC
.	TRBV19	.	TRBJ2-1	CASSKRTVDNEQFF	TGTGCCAGTAGCAAGCGGACAGTCGACAATGAGCAGTTCTTC